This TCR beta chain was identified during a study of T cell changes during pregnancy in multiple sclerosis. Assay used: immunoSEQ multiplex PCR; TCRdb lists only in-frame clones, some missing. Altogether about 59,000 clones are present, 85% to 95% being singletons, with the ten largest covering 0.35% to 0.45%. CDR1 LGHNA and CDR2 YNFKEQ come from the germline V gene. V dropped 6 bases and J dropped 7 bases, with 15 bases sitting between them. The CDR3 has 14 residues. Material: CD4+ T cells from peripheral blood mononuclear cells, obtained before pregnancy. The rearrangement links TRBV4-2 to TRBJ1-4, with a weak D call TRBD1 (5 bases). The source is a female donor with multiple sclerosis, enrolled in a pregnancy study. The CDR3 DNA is TGTGCCAGCAGGCAGAGCAGGGTTGGTGAAAAACTGTTTTTT. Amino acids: CASRQSRVGEKLFF.